The next 17 T cell receptor beta chains were all read from a single sample in a study of cytomegalovirus exposure and HLA in healthy donors. Amplification used 60 Vbeta primers and 13 Jbeta primers. Sequencing was performed with immunoSEQ multiplex PCR; in TCRdb, only in-frame clones are kept and a portion is missing. This table has about 140,000 clones, roughly 70% appearing once. The sequenced sample was PBMCs. These receptors originate from a human donor in good health.

This chain joins TRBV14 and TRBJ2-2; tentatively, D is TRBD1 (6 bases). V was shortened by 5 bases and J by 5 bases, with 18 bases between the two germline ends. CDR1 is SGHDN and CDR2 is FVKESK in the germline V gene. There are 16 residues in the CDR3. The CDR3 region is CASSSNLDSLTGELFF. The CDR3 region has the DNA TGTGCCAGCAGCTCGAACCTGGACAGCTTAACCGGGGAGCTGTTTTTT.

A remark on this clone: Other DNA variants within this sample encode the same CDR3. The V call is TRBV5-6, the J call TRBJ2-7, with 9 bases aligning to TRBD2. This CDR3 region has 16 residues. The trim removed 4 bases at V and 7 bases at J, leaving 15 bases unmatched. CDR1 SGHDT and CDR2 YYEEEE come from the germline V gene. This chain's CDR3 is CASSLGIGLAGGEQYF. The CDR3, as DNA: TGTGCCAGCAGCCTGGGTATTGGACTGGCGGGGGGGGAGCAGTACTTC.

This clone was counted only a few times. V usage is TRBV28 and J usage is TRBJ1-2, with 9 positions matching TRBD1. V shed 8 bases and J 4 bases; nucleotides not matched to a gene: 8. The CDR3 extends over 14 amino acids. Germline lookup yields CDR1 MDHEN and CDR2 SYDVKM. For the CDR3, the DNA is TGTGCCAGCCACAGGGGGCGCGGAGGCTATGGCTACACCTTC. This sequence encodes CASHRGRGGYGYTF.

This chain uses TRBV13 with TRBJ2-1, with 13 bases aligning to TRBD2. The V gene end was trimmed by 5 bases and the J gene end by 0 bases; junction bases not matched to a gene: 25. The germline CDR1 and CDR2 sequences are PRHDT and FYEKMQ (reference sequence). This CDR3 spans 24 amino acids. The CDR3 DNA reads as TGTGCCAGCAGCCTACGTTTTGTAGAGCCCGGGACTAGCGGGAAACTTAGCTCCTACAATGAGCAGTTCTTC. The encoded protein is CASSLRFVEPGTSGKLSSYNEQFF.

This rearrangement joins TRBV5-1 to TRBJ2-1; TRBD2 agrees at 7 bases. CDR1 is SGHRS, CDR2 YFSETQ, per germline. The length of the CDR3 is 17 residues. The trim removed 5 bases at V and 5 bases at J, leaving 16 bases unmatched. This CDR3 is CASRPGSASGPNNEQFF. The CDR3 DNA is TGCGCCAGCAGACCTGGTAGTGCTAGCGGCCCAAACAATGAGCAGTTCTTC.

The chain couples TRBV5-1 to TRBJ1-2; the D gene is possibly TRBD1 (6 bases). CDR1 is SGHRS and CDR2 is YFSETQ in the germline V gene. The V end lost 0 bases, the J end lost 8 bases, and 14 bases lay between the germline ends. The CDR3 sequence is 14 residues long. CDR3 sequence: CASSLEGGAYGYTF. The CDR3 bases are TGCGCCAGCAGCTTGGAAGGGGGGGCATACGGCTACACCTTC. The entire variable domain, with the rest obtained from reference TRBV5-1 and TRBJ1-2, is as follows: KAGVTQTPRYLIKTRGQQVTLSCSPISGHRSVSWYQQTPGQGLQFLFEYFSETQRNKGNFPGRFSGRQFSNSRSEMNVSTLELGDSALYLCASSLEGGAYGYTFGSGTRLTVV.

The rearrangement joins TRBV28 to TRBJ1-2, with 10 bases matching TRBD1. This CDR3 is 12 amino acids long. Looked up from germline, CDR1 is MDHEN and CDR2 is SYDVKM. Trimming cost V 10 bases and J 7 bases; bases outside gene matches: 6. CDR3 sequence reads: CATRQGAGGYTF. The CDR3 DNA sequence: TGTGCCACCCGACAGGGGGCTGGTGGCTACACCTTC.

The gene calls are TRBV4-1 and TRBJ2-3; 9 bases match TRBD2. Germline loops: CDR1 MGHRA, CDR2 YSYEKL. This CDR3 spans 16 amino acids. Trimming took 1 base from V and 2 from J; bases not matched to a gene: 4. DNA for the CDR3: TGCGCCAGCAGCCAAGGGACTAGCGTGTCCACAGATACGCAGTATTTT. Its protein is CASSQGTSVSTDTQYF.

A few counts support this clone. V is TRBV5-1 and J is TRBJ2-2, with 9 bases aligning to TRBD1. The V gene's germline CDR1 is SGHRS and CDR2 YFSETQ. CDR3 size: 15 residues. J gave up 5 bases and V 0 bases, and 2 bases lay outside the gene matches. The CDR3 DNA sequence: TGCGCCAGCAGCTTGGGACAGGGGGATACCGGGGAGCTGTTTTTT. This translates into CASSLGQGDTGELFF. The full variable domain, rest sourced from reference TRBV5-1 and TRBJ2-2, is KAGVTQTPRYLIKTRGQQVTLSCSPISGHRSVSWYQQTPGQGLQFLFEYFSETQRNKGNFPGRFSGRQFSNSRSEMNVSTLELGDSALYLCASSLGQGDTGELFFGEGSRLTVL.

The V call is TRBV7-3, the J call TRBJ2-1; 11 positions agree with TRBD2. CDR3 size: 19 residues. J gave up 3 bases and V 1 base, and 11 bases lay outside the gene matches. Germline V gives CDR1 SGHTA, CDR2 FQGTGA. For the CDR3, the DNA is TGTGCCAGCAGCTTAAGCCCTACTAGCGGGAGTCCGAGCTACAATGAGCAGTTCTTC. Residues: CASSLSPTSGSPSYNEQFF.

The chain links TRBV9 to TRBJ2-1, with D perhaps TRBD2 (6 bases). The CDR3 spans 15 residues. Trimming took 3 bases from V and 3 from J, leaving 13 bases between them. CDR1 and CDR2 (germline): SGDLS, YYNGEE. CDR3 DNA: TGTGCCAGCAGCGGGCCTAGCGAGGACTACAATGAGCAGTTCTTC. Protein product: CASSGPSEDYNEQFF.

The chain couples TRBV10-1 to TRBJ2-7; 10 positions match TRBD2. Germline lookup yields CDR1 WNHNN and CDR2 SYGVQD (reference sequence). Trimming cost V 4 bases and J 2 bases; bases outside gene matches: 2. The CDR3 covers 14 residues. CDR3 DNA sequence: TGCGCCAGCAGTGCTAGCGGGAGCACCTACGAGCAGTACTTC. Its protein is CASSASGSTYEQYF.

The chain has TRBV9 and TRBJ2-5; a possible D gene is TRBD2 (7 bases). Trimming removed 1 base at V and 0 bases at J, with 10 bases between. The CDR3 spans 15 residues. Germline V gene data show CDR1 as SGDLS and CDR2 as YYNGEE. CDR3 in DNA: TGTGCCAGCAGCGTATACGGGGGGCACCAAGAGACCCAGTACTTC. It specifies CASSVYGGHQETQYF.

J is TRBJ2-5 and V is TRBV11-3, with D perhaps TRBD1 (6 bases). The V gene's germline CDR1 is SGHNT and CDR2 YENEEA. V lost 1 base to trimming and J lost 1 base, with 10 bases between them. There are 15 residues in the CDR3. The CDR3 is CASSLGGQVQETQYF. CDR3 coding DNA: TGTGCCAGCAGCTTAGGGGGACAAGTCCAAGAGACCCAGTACTTC.

This clone showed up just a few times. The chain combines TRBV2 with TRBJ1-4, with a tentative D call TRBD1 (5 bases). Germline CDR1 and CDR2: SNHLY and FYNNEI. This CDR3 region has 15 residues. The V gene lost 8 bases and the J gene lost 10 bases, with 23 bases spanning the gap. Written as DNA, the CDR3 is TGTGCCAGCGGGAGGGACCAAATGGCTGACGGAAAACTGTTTTTT. Residues: CASGRDQMADGKLFF.

This clone has more than one count but fewer than ten. V gene TRBV5-1 combines with J gene TRBJ1-3, with 8 bases that match TRBD1. Looked up from germline, CDR1 is SGHRS and CDR2 is YFSETQ. This CDR3 contains 17 residues. V was pared by 4 bases and J by 0 bases, with 9 bases of the junction left unmatched. CDR3 protein: CASSETRTGSSGNTIYF. The DNA for the CDR3 is TGCGCCAGCAGCGAGACCCGGACAGGGAGCTCTGGAAACACCATATATTTT. Full variable domain (missing parts from reference TRBV5-1 and TRBJ1-3): KAGVTQTPRYLIKTRGQQVTLSCSPISGHRSVSWYQQTPGQGLQFLFEYFSETQRNKGNFPGRFSGRQFSNSRSEMNVSTLELGDSALYLCASSETRTGSSGNTIYFGEGSWLTVV.

V gene TRBV27 combines with J gene TRBJ2-7, with 9 bases fitting TRBD1. Germline CDR1 and CDR2: MNHEY and SMNVEV (reference sequence). V was pared by 3 bases and J by 5 bases, with 8 bases of the junction left unmatched. The CDR3 extends over 15 amino acids. CDR3 sequence reads: CASSFGGTGPHEQYF. For the CDR3, the DNA is TGTGCCAGCAGTTTCGGGGGGACAGGGCCCCACGAGCAGTACTTC.